These 5 T cell receptor beta chains were sequenced from one sample in a study of regulatory T cells in long-lasting Graves disease. Investigators prepared the TCR beta libraries by applying iRepertoire HTBI primers and Arm-PCR of CDR3 regions. TCRdb itself ran the multiplex PCR reads through MiXCR, one entry per CDR3 protein. The table includes about 460,000 distinct CDR3 sequences, 13% to 15% detected once. The time point: newly diagnosed GD, antithyroid drugs for less than 3 months. Construction of the TCR library relied on RNA isolated from PBMCs. The same specimen was also included in a second study, on T cells in Graves' hyperthyroidism and ophthalmopathy.

The specimen was peripheral blood mononuclear cells (PBMCs), collected at new diagnosis, from a patient treated with antithyroid drugs. The receptors here all came from a woman aged 50 to 60 with Graves disease.

This clonotype occurred many times. This chain joins TRBV6-5 and TRBJ1-5; possible D gene TRBD1, 5 bases. V shed 4 bases and J shed 6 bases, with 13 bases lying between them. Per germline, CDR1 MNHEY and CDR2 SVGAGI. The CDR3 covers 14 residues. CDR3 sequence: CASSSDSRSQPQHF. The CDR3 DNA is TGTGCCAGCAGTTCCGACAGTCGAAGTCAGCCCCAGCATTTT.

The sample holds many counts of this clonotype. The V and J genes are TRBV2 and TRBJ2-1, with D unresolved. Trimming shortened V by 5 bases and J by 0 bases, and 17 bases separated the two germline ends. Germline loops: CDR1 SNHLY, CDR2 FYNNEI. The CDR3 length is 17 residues. DNA for the CDR3: TGTGCCAGCAGTTACCTACCGGGCGGAAGCTCCTACAATGAGCAGTTCTTC. It codes for CASSYLPGGSSYNEQFF.

The chain has TRBV7-2 and TRBJ2-3; TRBD2 agrees at 12 bases. Germline lookup yields CDR1 SGHTA and CDR2 FQGNSA. This CDR3 spans 20 amino acids. V was clipped by 4 bases and J by 0 bases; unmatched bases: 14. CDR3 sequence (DNA): TGTGCCAGCAGCTCAACCGGACTAGCGGGAAGAGGGGGGAGCACAGATACGCAGTATTTT. The encoded protein is CASSSTGLAGRGGSTDTQYF.

In the case of this clonotype: A far larger clone is one base from this, pointing to a likely read error. The chain is built from TRBV7-2 and TRBJ2-7; D gene ambiguous. The CDR3 consists of 17 residues. Germline V gives CDR1 SGHTA, CDR2 FQGNSA. The CDR3 DNA reads TGTGCCAGCGGCTTACGCACGGACCACCCCAGATTCTACGAGCAGTACTTC. This sequence encodes CASGLRTDHPRFYEQYF.

Notes on this clonotype: A much bigger clone sits one base away, suggesting this may be a read error. The CDR3 coding sequence is TGTGCCACCAGTGAGTACAATGAGCAGTTCTTC. Translating gives CATSEYNEQFF. This chain uses TRBV24-1 with TRBJ2-1; D is ambiguous. Trimming shortened V by 4 bases and J by 4 bases, and 1 base separated the two germline ends. Germline values: CDR1 KGHDR, CDR2 SFDVKD. The CDR3 length is 11 residues.